This TCR beta chain was captured in a study of cytomegalovirus exposure and HLA in healthy donors. CDR1 is GTSNPN and CDR2 is SVGIG in the germline V gene (reference sequence). The CDR3 is 12 residues long. V shed 4 bases and J 10 bases; nucleotides not matched to a gene: 7. 13 Jbeta primers and 60 Vbeta primers were used for the PCR. Sequenced by immunoSEQ multiplex PCR; TCRdb stores in-frame clones only, minus some. The sample holds more than 150,000 clones; 60% to 85% are singletons and the top ten take over 1.5%. This sequence joins TRBV30 and TRBJ1-1; TRBD1 matches at 9 bases. Sequenced material: PBMCs. This TCR derives from a girl aged 10 to 17 in good health and CMV-seropositive. CDR3 DNA: TGTGCCTGGAAGGGGACAGGGTTAGGAGCTTTCTTT. It encodes CAWKGTGLGAFF.